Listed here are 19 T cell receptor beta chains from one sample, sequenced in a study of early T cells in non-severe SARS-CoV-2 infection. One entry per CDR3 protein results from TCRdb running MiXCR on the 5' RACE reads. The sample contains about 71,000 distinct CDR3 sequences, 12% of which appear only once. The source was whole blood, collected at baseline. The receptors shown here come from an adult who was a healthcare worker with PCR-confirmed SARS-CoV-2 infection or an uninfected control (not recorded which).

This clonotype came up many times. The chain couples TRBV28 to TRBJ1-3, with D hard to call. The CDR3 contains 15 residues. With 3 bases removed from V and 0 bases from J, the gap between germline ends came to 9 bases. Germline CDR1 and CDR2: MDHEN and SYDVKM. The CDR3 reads CASSFIANSGNTIYF. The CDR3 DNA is TGTGCCAGCAGTTTTATAGCGAACTCTGGAAACACCATATATTTT.

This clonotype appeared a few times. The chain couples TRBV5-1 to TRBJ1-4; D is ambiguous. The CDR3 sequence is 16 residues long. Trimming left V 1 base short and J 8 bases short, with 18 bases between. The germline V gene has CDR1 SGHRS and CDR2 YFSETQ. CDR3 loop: CASSLLAAGRREKLFF. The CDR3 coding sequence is TGCGCCAGCAGCTTGTTGGCTGCTGGGCGGAGGGAAAAACTGTTTTTT.

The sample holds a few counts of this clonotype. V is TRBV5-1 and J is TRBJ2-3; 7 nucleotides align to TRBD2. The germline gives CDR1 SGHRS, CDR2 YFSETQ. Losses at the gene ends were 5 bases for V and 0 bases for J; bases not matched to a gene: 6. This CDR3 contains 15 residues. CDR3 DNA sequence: TGCGCCAGCAGTCGCGACGGGGGGAGCACAGATACGCAGTATTTT. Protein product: CASSRDGGSTDTQYF.

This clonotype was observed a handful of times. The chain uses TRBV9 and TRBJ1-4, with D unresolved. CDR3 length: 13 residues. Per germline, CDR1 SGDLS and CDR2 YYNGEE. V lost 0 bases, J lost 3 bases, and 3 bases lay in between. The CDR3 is CASSVVPNEKLFF. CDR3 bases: TGTGCCAGCAGCGTAGTCCCTAATGAAAAACTGTTTTTT.

The CDR3: CASSYQGAADTQYF. DNA for the CDR3: TGTGCCAGCAGTTATCAGGGGGCCGCAGATACGCAGTATTTT. This chain connects TRBV28 to TRBJ2-3, with 8 bases aligning to TRBD1. The CDR3 sequence is 14 residues long. V shed 4 bases, J shed 4 bases, and the junction held 4 bases outside the gene matches. Germline V gives CDR1 MDHEN, CDR2 SYDVKM.

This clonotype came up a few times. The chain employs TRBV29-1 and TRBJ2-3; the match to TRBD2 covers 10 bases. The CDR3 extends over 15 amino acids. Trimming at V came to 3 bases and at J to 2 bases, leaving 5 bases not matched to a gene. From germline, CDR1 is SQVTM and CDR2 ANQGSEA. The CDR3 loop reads CSVEVAGGSTDTQYF. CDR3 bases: TGCAGCGTTGAGGTAGCGGGGGGTTCCACAGATACGCAGTATTTT.

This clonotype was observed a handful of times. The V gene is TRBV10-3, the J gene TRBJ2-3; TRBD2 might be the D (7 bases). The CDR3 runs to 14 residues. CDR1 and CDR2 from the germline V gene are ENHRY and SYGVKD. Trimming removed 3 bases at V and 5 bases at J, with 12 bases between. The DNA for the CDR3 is TGTGCCATCAGTGACCGGGGGGCTATAGATACGCAGTATTTT. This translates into CAISDRGAIDTQYF.

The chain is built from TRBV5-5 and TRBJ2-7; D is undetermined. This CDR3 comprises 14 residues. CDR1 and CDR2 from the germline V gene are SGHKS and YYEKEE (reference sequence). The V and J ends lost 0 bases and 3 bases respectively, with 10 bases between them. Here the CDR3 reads CASSLAGRSYEQYF. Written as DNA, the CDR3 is TGTGCCAGCAGCTTGGCCGGCAGAAGCTACGAGCAGTACTTC.

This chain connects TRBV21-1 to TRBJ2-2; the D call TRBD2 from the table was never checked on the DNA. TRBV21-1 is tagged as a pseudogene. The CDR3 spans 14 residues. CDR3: CASSGDWNTGELFF. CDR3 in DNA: TGTGCCAGCAGCGGGGACTGGAACACCGGGGAGCTGTTTTTT.

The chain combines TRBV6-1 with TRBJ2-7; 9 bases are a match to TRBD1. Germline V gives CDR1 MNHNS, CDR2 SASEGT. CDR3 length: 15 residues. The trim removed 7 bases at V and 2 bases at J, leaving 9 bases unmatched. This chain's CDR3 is CASNLLGTGPYEQYF. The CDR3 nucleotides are TGTGCCAGCAACCTACTCGGGACAGGGCCCTACGAGCAGTACTTC.

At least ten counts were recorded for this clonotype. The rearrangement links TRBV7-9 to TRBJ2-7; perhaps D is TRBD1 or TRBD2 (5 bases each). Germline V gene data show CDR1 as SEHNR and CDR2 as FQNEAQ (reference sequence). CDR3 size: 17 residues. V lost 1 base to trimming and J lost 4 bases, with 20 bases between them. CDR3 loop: CASSLEGSRVRGYEQYF. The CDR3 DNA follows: TGTGCCAGCAGCTTAGAAGGTTCCAGGGTGAGAGGGTACGAGCAGTACTTC.

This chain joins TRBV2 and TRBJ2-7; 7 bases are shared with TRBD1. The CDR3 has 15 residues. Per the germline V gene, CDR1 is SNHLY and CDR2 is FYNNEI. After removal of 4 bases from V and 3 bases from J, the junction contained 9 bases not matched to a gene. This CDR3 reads CASSGRDSALYEQYF. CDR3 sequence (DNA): TGTGCCAGCAGTGGCCGGGACAGCGCACTCTACGAGCAGTACTTC.

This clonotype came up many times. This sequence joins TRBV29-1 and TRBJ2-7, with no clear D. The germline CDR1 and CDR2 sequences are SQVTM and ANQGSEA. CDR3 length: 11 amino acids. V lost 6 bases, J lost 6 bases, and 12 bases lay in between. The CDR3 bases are TGCAGCGTCGCCCACATAGGCGAGCAGTACTTC. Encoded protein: CSVAHIGEQYF.

Written as DNA, the CDR3 is TGTGCCAGCAGCCAGATTGGACTAGCGGGGGACAAGAAGCAGTTCTTC. Its translation: CASSQIGLAGDKKQFF. The chain has TRBV14 and TRBJ2-1; 13 nucleotides match TRBD2. Germline assignment: CDR1 SGHDN and CDR2 FVKESK. The V and J ends lost 3 bases and 11 bases, in that order; junction bases with no gene match: 10. This CDR3 comprises 16 residues.

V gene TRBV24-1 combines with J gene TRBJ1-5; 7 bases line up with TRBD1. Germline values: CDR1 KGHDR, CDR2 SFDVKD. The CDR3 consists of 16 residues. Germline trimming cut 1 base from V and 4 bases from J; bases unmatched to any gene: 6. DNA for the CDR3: TGTGCCACCAGTGATTTATGGCCGGGACAGAATCAGCCCCAGCATTTT. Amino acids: CATSDLWPGQNQPQHF.

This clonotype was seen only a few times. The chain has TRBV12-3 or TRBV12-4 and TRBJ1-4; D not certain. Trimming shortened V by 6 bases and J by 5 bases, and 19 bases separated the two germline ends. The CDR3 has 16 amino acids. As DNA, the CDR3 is TGTGCCAGCAGCCCGGCCGGTGGCGGGTTAAATGAAAAACTGTTTTTT. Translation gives CASSPAGGGLNEKLFF.

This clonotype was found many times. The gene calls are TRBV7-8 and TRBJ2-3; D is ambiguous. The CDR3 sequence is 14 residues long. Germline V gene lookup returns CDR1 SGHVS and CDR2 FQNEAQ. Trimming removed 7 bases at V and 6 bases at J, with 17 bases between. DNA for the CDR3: TGTGCCAGCAACCAAAATATTATCGGGGATACGCAGTATTTT. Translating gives CASNQNIIGDTQYF.

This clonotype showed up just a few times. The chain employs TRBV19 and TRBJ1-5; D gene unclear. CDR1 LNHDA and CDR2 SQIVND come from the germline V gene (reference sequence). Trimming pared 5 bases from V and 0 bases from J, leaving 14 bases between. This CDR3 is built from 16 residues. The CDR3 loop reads CASSVSGLNSNQPQHF. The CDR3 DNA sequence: TGTGCCAGTAGTGTGTCCGGCCTGAATAGCAATCAGCCCCAGCATTTT.

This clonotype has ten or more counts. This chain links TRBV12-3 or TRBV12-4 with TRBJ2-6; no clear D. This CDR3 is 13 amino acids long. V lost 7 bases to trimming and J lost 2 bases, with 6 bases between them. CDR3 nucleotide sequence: TGTGCCAGCACCAAGACTGGGGCCAACGTCCTGACTTTC. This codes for CASTKTGANVLTF.